The 8 T cell receptor beta chains presented below share a single source sample, sequenced in a study of cytomegalovirus exposure and HLA in healthy donors (dated by TCRdb to 2016 to 2017). Library construction relied on the immunoSEQ multiplex PCR assay. For the multiplex PCR, a mixture combining 60 forward primers for TCR Vbeta segments and 13 reverse primers for TCR Jbeta segments was used. What TCRdb holds here is the immuneACCESS table cut down to in-frame rearrangements. Part of the clones is not present; checked against another copy, under half of the missing clones reflect an unresolved V gene, and the others are unexplained. The sample table lists more than 85,000 clones, around 70% of them with a count of one. 5% to 7% of the sample is in the top ten clones. The sequenced material came from PBMCs. Source of these receptors: a woman between 65 and 79 years old in good health and CMV-seropositive.

The chain combines TRBV5-1 with TRBJ1-1; unclear D gene. Trimming removed 1 base from V and 1 base from J, with 2 bases in between. CDR1 and CDR2 (germline): SGHRS, YFSETQ. There are 12 residues in the CDR3. CDR3 coding DNA: TGCGCCAGCAGCTTGCAGAACACTGAAGCTTTCTTT. Its protein product is CASSLQNTEAFF.

V and J are TRBV7-6 and TRBJ2-7; 9 bases match TRBD2. Germline V gene sequence: CDR1 SGHVS, CDR2 FNYEAQ. V shed 1 base and J 3 bases; nucleotides not matched to a gene: 4. CDR3 length: 15 amino acids. CDR3 coding DNA: TGTGCCAGCAGCTTAGAAGGTAGCGGGAGCTACGAGCAGTACTTC. Its protein is CASSLEGSGSYEQYF.

This rearrangement joins TRBV5-1 to TRBJ2-5; 9 bases match TRBD1. The CDR3 runs 16 residues. Per germline, CDR1 SGHRS and CDR2 YFSETQ. V shed 1 base, J shed 4 bases, and the junction held 8 bases outside the gene matches. The chain's CDR3 is CASSLYVDRGGETQYF. DNA of the CDR3: TGCGCCAGCAGCTTGTATGTGGACAGGGGTGGAGAGACCCAGTACTTC. Drawing the rest from reference TRBV5-1 and TRBJ2-5, the complete variable domain is KAGVTQTPRYLIKTRGQQVTLSCSPISGHRSVSWYQQTPGQGLQFLFEYFSETQRNKGNFPGRFSGRQFSNSRSEMNVSTLELGDSALYLCASSLYVDRGGETQYFGPGTRLLVL.

CDR3 DNA: TGTGCCAGCAGCCTTAGCGGGGGAAGTGTCTACGAGCAGTACTTC. This codes for CASSLSGGSVYEQYF. V usage is TRBV7-2 and J usage is TRBJ2-7; 9 bases fit TRBD2. CDR1 and CDR2 from the germline V gene are SGHTA and FQGNSA. The CDR3 runs 15 residues. The junction had 8 bases not matched to a gene; V was cut back by 5 bases and J by 3 bases.

The rearrangement joins TRBV13 to TRBJ2-7, with 9 bases aligning to TRBD1. The CDR3 totals 14 residues. V was pared by 4 bases and J by 10 bases, with 11 bases of the junction left unmatched. Germline lookup yields CDR1 PRHDT and CDR2 FYEKMQ (reference sequence). In DNA, the CDR3 is TGTGCCAGCAGCTCAACAGGGGGCTCTGGGGCTCAGTACTTC. As protein: CASSSTGGSGAQYF. Looking up the rest from reference TRBV13 and TRBJ2-7 gives the full variable domain: AAGVIQSPRHLIKEKRETATLKCYPIPRHDTVYWYQQGPGQDPQFLISFYEKMQSDKGSIPDRFSAQQFSDYHSELNMSSLELGDSALYFCASSSTGGSGAQYFGPGTRLTVT.

This clone showed up just once. This chain connects TRBV30 to TRBJ1-1, with 9 bases matching TRBD1. Germline lookup yields CDR1 GTSNPN and CDR2 SVGIG (reference sequence). Losses at the gene ends were 5 bases for V and 5 bases for J; bases not matched to a gene: 6. The length of the CDR3 is 13 residues. This CDR3 is CAWYRGPGTEAFF. The CDR3 nucleotides read TGTGCCTGGTACAGGGGGCCGGGGACTGAAGCTTTCTTT.

This chain joins TRBV5-6 and TRBJ1-2, with no clear D. The CDR3 sequence is 14 residues long. Trimming removed 0 bases from V and 4 bases from J, with 10 bases in between. The V gene's germline CDR1 is SGHDT and CDR2 YYEEEE. CDR3 protein: CASSLENRPYGYTF. CDR3 sequence (DNA): TGTGCCAGCAGCTTGGAGAACAGACCCTATGGCTACACCTTC.

The chain employs TRBV2 and TRBJ2-1, with TRBD2 matching over 9 bases. The V segment lost 5 bases and the J segment 8 bases; nucleotides outside the gene matches: 4. The CDR3 spans 13 residues. The germline V gene encodes CDR1 SNHLY and CDR2 FYNNEI. The CDR3 DNA sequence: TGTGCCAGCAGTAGTAGACTAGCGGATGAGCAGTTCTTC. This codes for CASSSRLADEQFF.